Reported below is one TCR beta chain. This sample was included in a study of OX40 agonist ivuxolimab in advanced cancers. Germline V lookup: CDR1 SGDLS, CDR2 YYNGEE. The CDR3 spans 17 residues. Trimming left V 0 bases short and J 0 bases short, with 13 bases between. Profiled with immunoSEQ multiplex PCR; TCRdb holds only in-frame clones, not every one. The sample contains approximately 26,000 clones, around 79% of which appear only once. Enrollment shut out patients with autoimmune disease history or systemic immunosuppression. The sequencing used CD4+ or CD8+ T cells sorted from blood, collected in a trial of the OX40 agonist ivuxolimab. The TCR was taken from an adult with an advanced solid tumor such as melanoma, head and neck, liver or kidney cancer. The V and J genes are TRBV9 and TRBJ1-3; D not certain. The DNA for the CDR3 is TGTGCCAGCAGCGTAGGGTCCTTTTGGGACTCTGGAAACACCATATATTTT. Its protein is CASSVGSFWDSGNTIYF.